This is a list of T cell receptor beta chains from one sample in a study of blood T cell repertoires in COVID-19. The repertoire was sequenced with immunoSEQ multiplex PCR; TCRdb's copy has only in-frame clones and lacks some. The sample has fewer than 250,000 clones; roughly 86% are singletons. The sequencing input was peripheral blood. The source of these receptors is a man aged 45-65 years with acute or convalescent COVID-19. Each CDR3 is given with its conserved first and last residue. A D gene is named only where the DNA matches it firmly. The size entry is marked missing in some rows and otherwise reads once, few, many or a size class.

TGTGCCAGCAGCTTTAGCGGGAGGGCTGGAAATGAGCAGTTCTTC	CASSFSGRAGNEQFF	TRBD2	TRBV13	.	TRBJ2-1
TGTGCCATCAGTTCTACTTATGGCTACACCTTC	CAISSTYGYTF	.	TRBV10-3	.	TRBJ1-2
TGTGCCAGCAGCGTAGGGGCAGCGGGGTACACAGATACGCAGTATTTT	CASSVGAAGYTDTQYF	TRBD2	TRBV9	.	TRBJ2-3
TGCGCCAGCAGTGGACCGGGACAACCCACTGAAGCTTTCTTT	CASSGPGQPTEAFF	.	TRBV10-2	.	TRBJ1-1
TGTGCCAGCAGTCCGTTTTCCTACGAGCAGTACTTC	CASSPFSYEQYF	.	TRBV28	few	TRBJ2-7
TGTGCCAGCAGCCCGGGAGGACGTCAGTACTTC	CASSPGGRQYF	TRBD2	TRBV14	few	TRBJ2-4
TGTGCCAGCTCACCGGACAGCGAATCCTACGAGCAGTACTTC	CASSPDSESYEQYF	.	TRBV18	.	TRBJ2-7
TGTGCCAGCAGCTTAGAATTAGCGGGAGACTCCTACGAGCAGTACTTC	CASSLELAGDSYEQYF	TRBD2	TRBV11-2	.	TRBJ2-7
TGCGCCAGCAGCTTCACTAGCGGGAGGGGAGGGGAGCAGTTCTTC	CASSFTSGRGGEQFF	TRBD2	TRBV5-1	.	TRBJ2-1
TGCGCCAGCAGCTTGCCCGGACAGAGCTCTGGAAACACCATATATTTT	CASSLPGQSSGNTIYF	.	TRBV5-1	.	TRBJ1-3
TGCGCCAGCAGCCAAAGGGGAGGACAGGGTGGCTCACCCCTCCACTTT	CASSQRGGQGGSPLHF	TRBD1	TRBV4-1	.	TRBJ1-6
TGTGCCAGCAGTTACTCATGGCAGGGGGACACTGAAGCTTTCTTT	CASSYSWQGDTEAFF	TRBD1	TRBV6-5	.	TRBJ1-1
TGTGCCAGCAGTAGGTGGGAGGTAGACGAGCAGTACTTC	CASSRWEVDEQYF	.	TRBV12-3/TRBV12-4	.	TRBJ2-7
TGTGCCACCAGCAGACCCGCCGGGACAGGGTTTGGTCAGCCCCAGCATTTT	CATSRPAGTGFGQPQHF	TRBD1	TRBV15	.	TRBJ1-5
TGTGCCAGCAGTTATTACAGGGGGCTGAATGAGCAGTTCTTC	CASSYYRGLNEQFF	TRBD1	TRBV6-5	.	TRBJ2-1
TGTGCCAGCAGACAGGATTATAGAAACACCATATATTTT	CASRQDYRNTIYF	.	TRBV6-5	.	TRBJ1-3
TGTGCCAGCAGCGTAAACAGGGAACGCCATGGCTACACCTTC	CASSVNRERHGYTF	.	TRBV9	few	TRBJ1-2
TGCAGCGTTGGGTGGGGACAGGGGTCCGAGCAGTACTTC	CSVGWGQGSEQYF	TRBD1	TRBV29-1	.	TRBJ2-7
TGTGCCAGCAGCCAAGACTACAGTGTAGGCAATGAGCAGTTCTTC	CASSQDYSVGNEQFF	.	TRBV3-1/TRBV3-2	.	TRBJ2-1
TGTGCCAGCAGCCAAGCTTCGACAGGGAGGTGGAATTCACCCCTCCACTTT	CASSQASTGRWNSPLHF	TRBD1	TRBV14	.	TRBJ1-6
TGCAGCGGTGGACAGGGCGTGAACACTGAAGCTTTCTTT	CSGGQGVNTEAFF	TRBD1	TRBV29-1	.	TRBJ1-1
TGTGCCAGCAGCTGGACCGGGACTACCCTCGAGACCCAGTACTTC	CASSWTGTTLETQYF	TRBD2	TRBV7-6	.	TRBJ2-5
TGCGCCAGCAGCGCGGGACTAGCGGCGGCCACCGGGGAGCTGTTTTTT	CASSAGLAAATGELFF	TRBD2	TRBV5-1	once	TRBJ2-2
TGTGCCAGCAGCCAAGAGAAGTCTGCGGGGGCCAAAAACATTCAGTACTTC	CASSQEKSAGAKNIQYF	.	TRBV14	.	TRBJ2-4
TGTGCCAGCAGTTTAAATTTGGACTGGAGCGAGCAGTACTTC	CASSLNLDWSEQYF	.	TRBV27	.	TRBJ2-7
TGTGCCTGGAGTGTCGGGAACAATCAGCCCCAGCATTTT	CAWSVGNNQPQHF	.	TRBV30	.	TRBJ1-5
TGTGCCAGCTCAGAGAACAGGGCCCTCAATCAGCCCCAGCATTTT	CASSENRALNQPQHF	.	TRBV18	.	TRBJ1-5
TGTGCCAGCAGCTTCGGTACCGTCCCCTACGAGCAGTACTTC	CASSFGTVPYEQYF	.	TRBV5-6	.	TRBJ2-7
TGTGCCAGCATCTCGGCGGGGACCTACAATGAGCAGTTCTTC	CASISAGTYNEQFF	.	TRBV28	few	TRBJ2-1
TGTGCCAGCAGTTACTTAGAATCCTTGTACGATGAGCAGTTCTTC	CASSYLESLYDEQFF	.	TRBV6-5	few	TRBJ2-1
TGCGCCAGCAGTTTGGGGAGGGGGATATACGAGCAGTACTTC	CASSLGRGIYEQYF	.	TRBV4-1	.	TRBJ2-7
TGCGCCAGCAGTCACCGCGGAACGGTTAGCACTGAAGCTTTCTTT	CASSHRGTVSTEAFF	.	TRBV23-1	.	TRBJ1-1
TGTGCCAGCAGCTTGTTTCTAAACAATCAGCCCCAGCATTTT	CASSLFLNNQPQHF	.	TRBV5-6	once	TRBJ1-5
TGCGCCAGCAGCCCCACCGGGACCCCGGGGGGACCGCCCCAGCATTTT	CASSPTGTPGGPPQHF	.	TRBV4-1	few	TRBJ1-5